The source of this T cell receptor (beta chain) is a study of cytomegalovirus exposure and HLA in healthy donors. Concerning this clone: Its antigen is not identified.

TCRdb's copy holds only in-frame clones and misses some; the assay was immunoSEQ multiplex PCR. The sample yields about 65,000 clones, about 91% seen once. This CDR3 is 14 amino acids long. V lost 0 bases, J lost 4 bases, and 8 bases lay in between. Germline V gene data show CDR1 as SGHAT and CDR2 as FQNNGV. Study-level findings and limits: The dataset shows that most TCR sequences were rare, while some public TCRs occurred in many donors. According to a subsequent analysis, TCR clusters from the first cohort were inclined to appear together in the 120 validation repertoires.

This TCR was sampled from a young woman in good health and CMV-seronegative. The chain couples TRBV11-2 to TRBJ2-3, with D uncertain. Sequenced material: PBMCs. DNA of the CDR3: TGTGCCAGCAGCTTAGAGGGTGGGCCAGATACGCAGTATTTT. It encodes CASSLEGGPDTQYF.